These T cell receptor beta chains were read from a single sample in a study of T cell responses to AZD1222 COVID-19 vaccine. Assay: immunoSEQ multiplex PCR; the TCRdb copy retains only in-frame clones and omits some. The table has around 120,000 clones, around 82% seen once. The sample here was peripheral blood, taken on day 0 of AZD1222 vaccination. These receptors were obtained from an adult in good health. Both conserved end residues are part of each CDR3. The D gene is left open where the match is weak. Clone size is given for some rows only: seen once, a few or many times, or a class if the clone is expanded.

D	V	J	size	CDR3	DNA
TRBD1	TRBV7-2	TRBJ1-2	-	CASSLHIGGGGGYTF	TGTGCCAGCAGCTTGCATATAGGAGGGGGCGGAGGCTACACCTTC
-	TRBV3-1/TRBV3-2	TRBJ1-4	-	CASSQGEKLFF	TGTGCCAGCAGCCAAGGGGAAAAACTGTTTTTT
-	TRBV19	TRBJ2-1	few	CASSRQFSYNEQFF	TGTGCCAGTAGTAGACAGTTCTCCTACAATGAGCAGTTCTTC
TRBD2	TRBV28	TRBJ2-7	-	CASSGLAAYEQYF	TGTGCCAGCAGTGGACTAGCGGCTTACGAGCAGTACTTC
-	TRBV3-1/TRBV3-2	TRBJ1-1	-	CASSRAGNTEAFF	TGTGCCAGCAGCCGGGCGGGGAACACTGAAGCTTTCTTT
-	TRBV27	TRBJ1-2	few	CASSPRVGNYGYTF	TGTGCCTCGTCCCCCCGGGTGGGGAACTATGGCTACACCTTC
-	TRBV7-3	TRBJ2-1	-	CANLGARDPNEQFF	TGTGCCAACCTCGGGGCGAGGGATCCCAATGAGCAGTTCTTC
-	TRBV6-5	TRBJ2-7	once	CASSYSDPGLDEQYF	TGTGCCAGCAGTTACTCGGATCCGGGGCTCGACGAGCAGTACTTC
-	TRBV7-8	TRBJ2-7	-	CASSSSLSYEQYF	TGTGCCAGCAGCTCGTCCTTGTCCTACGAGCAGTACTTC
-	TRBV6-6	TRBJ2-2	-	CASSYAEARELFF	TGTGCCAGCAGTTACGCAGAAGCCAGGGAGCTGTTTTTT
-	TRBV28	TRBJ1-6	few	CASTSVTDWGSPLHF	TGTGCCAGCACCTCGGTCACCGACTGGGGTTCACCCCTCCACTTT
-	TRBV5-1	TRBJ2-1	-	CASREEGDEQFF	TGCGCCAGCAGGGAAGAGGGCGATGAGCAGTTCTTC
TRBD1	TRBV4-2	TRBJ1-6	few	CASSQSNRGPGNSPLHF	TGTGCCAGCAGCCAATCAAACAGGGGACCAGGAAATTCACCCCTCCACTTT
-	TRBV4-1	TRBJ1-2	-	CASSQAPAGYGYTF	TGCGCCAGCAGCCAAGCGCCAGCCGGGTATGGCTACACCTTC
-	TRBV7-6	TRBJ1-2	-	CASRAGVAANYGYTF	TGTGCCAGCAGGGCAGGGGTGGCGGCGAACTATGGCTACACCTTC
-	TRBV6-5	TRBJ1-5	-	CASSNRAPGAQPQHF	TGTGCCAGCAGTAACCGGGCCCCCGGGGCTCAGCCCCAGCATTTT
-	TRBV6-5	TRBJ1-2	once	CASSTGTYGYTF	TGTGCCAGCAGTACAGGAACCTATGGCTACACCTTC
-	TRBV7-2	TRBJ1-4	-	CASSLEVPAGAAYHTKLFF	TGTGCCAGCAGCTTAGAGGTTCCGGCAGGCGCAGCTTATCACACCAAACTGTTTTTT
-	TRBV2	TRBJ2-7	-	CASRITGTDIYEQYF	TGTGCCAGCAGGATTACCGGGACTGACATCTACGAGCAGTACTTC
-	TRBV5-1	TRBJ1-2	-	CASSPGHTFGYTF	TGCGCCAGCAGCCCGGGGCATACTTTTGGCTACACCTTC
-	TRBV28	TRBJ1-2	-	CASSLPANYGYTF	TGTGCCAGCAGTTTACCCGCTAACTATGGCTACACCTTC
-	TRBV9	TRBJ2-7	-	CASSVALGPDYEQYF	TGTGCCAGCAGCGTAGCTCTGGGGCCGGACTACGAGCAGTACTTC